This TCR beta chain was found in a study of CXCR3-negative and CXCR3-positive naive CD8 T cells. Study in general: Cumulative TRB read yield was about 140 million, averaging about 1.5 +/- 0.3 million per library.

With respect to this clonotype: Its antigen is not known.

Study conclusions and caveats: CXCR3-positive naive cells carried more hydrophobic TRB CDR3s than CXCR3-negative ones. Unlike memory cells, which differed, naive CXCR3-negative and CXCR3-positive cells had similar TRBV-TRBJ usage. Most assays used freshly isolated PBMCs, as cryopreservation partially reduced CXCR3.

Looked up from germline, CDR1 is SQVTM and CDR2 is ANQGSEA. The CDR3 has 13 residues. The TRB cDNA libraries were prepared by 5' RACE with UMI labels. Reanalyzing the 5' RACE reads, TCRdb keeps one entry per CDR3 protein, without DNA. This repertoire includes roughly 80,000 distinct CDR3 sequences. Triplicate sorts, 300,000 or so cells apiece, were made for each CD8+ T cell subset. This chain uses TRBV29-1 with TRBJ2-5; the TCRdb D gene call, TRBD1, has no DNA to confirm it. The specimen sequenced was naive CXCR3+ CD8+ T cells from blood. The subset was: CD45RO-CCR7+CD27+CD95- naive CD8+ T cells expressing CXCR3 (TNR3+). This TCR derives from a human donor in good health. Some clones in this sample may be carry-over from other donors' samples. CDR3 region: CSVGDGPKNTQYF.